This T cell receptor beta chain was profiled in a study of OX40 agonist ivuxolimab in advanced cancers. This clone showed up just a few times. Method: immunoSEQ multiplex PCR; TCRdb's copy keeps in-frame clones and lacks some. The sample records about 77,000 clones, around 90% being singletons. CDR1 is SGHNT and CDR2 is YYREEE in the germline V gene (reference sequence). This CDR3 has 14 amino acids. The germline V and J ends were trimmed by 4 bases and 5 bases, with 13 bases remaining between them. The receptor was isolated from an adult with an advanced solid tumor such as melanoma, head and neck, liver or kidney cancer. The chain recombines TRBV5-4 with TRBJ2-1; D remains unclear. This specimen was CD4+ or CD8+ T cells sorted from blood, taken in a trial of the OX40 agonist ivuxolimab. CDR3 nucleotides: TGTGCCAGCAGCCCTGGCCCAGAACACAATGAGCAGTTCTTC. It codes for CASSPGPEHNEQFF.